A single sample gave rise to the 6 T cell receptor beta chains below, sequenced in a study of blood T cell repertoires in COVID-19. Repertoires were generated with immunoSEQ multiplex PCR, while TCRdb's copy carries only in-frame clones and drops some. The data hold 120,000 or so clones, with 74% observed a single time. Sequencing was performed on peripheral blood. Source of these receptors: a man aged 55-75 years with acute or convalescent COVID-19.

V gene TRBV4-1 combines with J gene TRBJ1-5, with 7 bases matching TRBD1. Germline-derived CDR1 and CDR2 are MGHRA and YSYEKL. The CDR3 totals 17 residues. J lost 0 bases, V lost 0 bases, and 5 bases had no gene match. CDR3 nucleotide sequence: TGCGCCAGCAGCCAAGATACGGGACAGAATAGCAATCAGCCCCAGCATTTT. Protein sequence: CASSQDTGQNSNQPQHF.

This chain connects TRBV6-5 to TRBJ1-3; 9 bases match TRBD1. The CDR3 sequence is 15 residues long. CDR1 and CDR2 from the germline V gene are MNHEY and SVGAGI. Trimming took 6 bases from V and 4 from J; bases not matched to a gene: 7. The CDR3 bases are TGTGCCAGCAGCCGGGACAGGGCTGAGGGAAACACCATATATTTT. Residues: CASSRDRAEGNTIYF.

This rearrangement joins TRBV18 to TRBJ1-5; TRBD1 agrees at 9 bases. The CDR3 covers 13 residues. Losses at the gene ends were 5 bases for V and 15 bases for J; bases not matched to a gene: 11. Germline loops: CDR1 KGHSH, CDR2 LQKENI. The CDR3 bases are TGTGCCAGCTCAGAGTCGACAGGGGGGCGGTTGCATTTT. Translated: CASSESTGGRLHF.

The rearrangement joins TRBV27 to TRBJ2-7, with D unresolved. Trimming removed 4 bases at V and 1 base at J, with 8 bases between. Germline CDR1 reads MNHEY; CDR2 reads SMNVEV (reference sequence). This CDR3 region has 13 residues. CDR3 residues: CASSSSISYEQYF. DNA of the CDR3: TGTGCCAGCAGTTCGAGTATATCCTACGAGCAGTACTTC.

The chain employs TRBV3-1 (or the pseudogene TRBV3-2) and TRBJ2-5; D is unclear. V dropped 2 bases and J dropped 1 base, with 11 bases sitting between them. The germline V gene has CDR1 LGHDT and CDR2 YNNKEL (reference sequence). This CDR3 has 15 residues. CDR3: CASSQLPYTQETQYF. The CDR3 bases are TGTGCCAGCAGCCAACTGCCCTATACCCAAGAGACCCAGTACTTC.

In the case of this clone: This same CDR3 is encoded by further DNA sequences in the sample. The CDR3 loop is CASSPGQGDGYTF. CDR3 nucleotides: TGCGCCAGCAGCCCGGGACAGGGTGATGGCTACACCTTC. The chain has TRBV5-1 and TRBJ1-2, with 9 bases identical to TRBD1. The germline V gene has CDR1 SGHRS and CDR2 YFSETQ. Trimming cost V 4 bases and J 6 bases; bases outside gene matches: 4. The CDR3 is 13 residues long.